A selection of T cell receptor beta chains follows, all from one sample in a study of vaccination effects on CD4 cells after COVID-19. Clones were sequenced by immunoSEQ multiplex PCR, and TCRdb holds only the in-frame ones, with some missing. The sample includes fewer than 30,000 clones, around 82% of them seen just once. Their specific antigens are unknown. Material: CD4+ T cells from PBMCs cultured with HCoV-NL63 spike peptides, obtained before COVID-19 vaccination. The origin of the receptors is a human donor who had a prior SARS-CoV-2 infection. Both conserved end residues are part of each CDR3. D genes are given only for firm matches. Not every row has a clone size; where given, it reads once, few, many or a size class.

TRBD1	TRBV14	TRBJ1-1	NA	CASRRTGDTEAFF	TGTGCCAGCAGGCGGACAGGGGACACTGAAGCTTTCTTT
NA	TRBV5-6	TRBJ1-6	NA	CASSLTAYNSPLHF	TGTGCCAGCAGCTTGACAGCGTATAATTCACCCCTCCACTTT
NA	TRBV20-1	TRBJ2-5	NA	CRAGSSETQYF	TGCAGAGCTGGCAGTTCTGAGACCCAGTACTTC
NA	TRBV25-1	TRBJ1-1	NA	CASSEYKGVGTEAFF	TGTGCCAGCAGTGAATATAAGGGGGTCGGCACTGAAGCTTTCTTT
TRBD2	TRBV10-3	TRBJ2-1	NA	CAISESILAGVEQFF	TGTGCCATCAGTGAGTCGATACTAGCGGGGGTGGAGCAGTTCTTC
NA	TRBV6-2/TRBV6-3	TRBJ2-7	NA	CASSRGQSPYEQYF	TGTGCCAGCAGCCGTGGACAGAGCCCCTACGAGCAGTACTTC
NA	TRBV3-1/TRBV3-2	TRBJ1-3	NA	CASSQEVSPSGNTIYF	TGTGCCAGCAGCCAAGAGGTTAGCCCCTCTGGAAACACCATATATTTT
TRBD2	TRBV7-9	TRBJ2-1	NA	CASSLEMSSGYNEQFF	TGTGCCAGCAGCTTAGAGATGTCTAGCGGATACAATGAGCAGTTCTTC
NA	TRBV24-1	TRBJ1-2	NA	CATSKDGADYGYTF	TGTGCCACCAGTAAGGACGGTGCAGACTATGGCTACACCTTC
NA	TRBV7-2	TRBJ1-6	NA	CASSLDSGEVSPLHF	TGTGCCAGCAGTTTAGATTCAGGGGAGGTTTCACCCCTCCACTTT
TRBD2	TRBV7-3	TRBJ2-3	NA	CASSFQGGRRSDTQYF	TGTGCCAGCAGCTTTCAGGGCGGGAGGAGGTCAGATACGCAGTATTTT
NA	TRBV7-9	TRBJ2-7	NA	CASSFDRFHEQYF	TGTGCCAGCAGCTTTGACAGGTTCCACGAGCAGTACTTC
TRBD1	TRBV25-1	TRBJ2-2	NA	CASSEISDREKSGELFF	TGTGCCAGCAGTGAAATCTCCGACAGGGAGAAGTCCGGGGAGCTGTTTTTT
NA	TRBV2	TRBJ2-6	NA	CASSEAGGAGLSGANVLTF	TGTGCCAGCAGTGAAGCGGGGGGGGCAGGGCTCTCTGGGGCCAACGTCCTGACTTTC
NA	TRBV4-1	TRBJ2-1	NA	CASSQAAWKGSFYNEQFF	TGCGCCAGCAGCCAAGCGGCGTGGAAAGGGAGCTTCTACAATGAGCAGTTCTTC
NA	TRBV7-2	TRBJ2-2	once	CASSQGQGELFF	TGTGCCAGCAGCCAGGGGCAGGGGGAGCTGTTTTTT
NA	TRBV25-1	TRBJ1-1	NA	CASSEFGGRGTEAFF	TGTGCCAGCAGTGAATTCGGGGGCAGAGGCACTGAAGCTTTCTTT
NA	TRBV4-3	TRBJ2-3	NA	CASSRVRQNDADTQYF	TGCGCCAGCAGCCGGGTAAGGCAGAATGATGCAGATACGCAGTATTTT
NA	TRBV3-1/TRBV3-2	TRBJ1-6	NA	CASSGDVPIHNSPLHF	TGTGCCAGCAGCGGGGACGTTCCCATTCATAATTCACCCCTCCACTTT
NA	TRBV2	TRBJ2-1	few	CASTERGGYNEQFF	TGTGCCAGCACCGAGAGGGGGGGGTACAATGAGCAGTTCTTC
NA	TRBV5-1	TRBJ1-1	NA	CASSSMGQNTEAFF	TGCGCCAGCAGCTCGATGGGACAGAACACTGAAGCTTTCTTT
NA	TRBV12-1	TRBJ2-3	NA	CASSSRRPLGVDTQYF	TGTGCCAGCAGCTCAAGGCGGCCACTAGGGGTAGATACGCAGTATTTT
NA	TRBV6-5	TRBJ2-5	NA	CASRILNSPGETQYF	TGTGCCAGCAGGATACTAAACTCCCCCGGAGAGACCCAGTACTTC
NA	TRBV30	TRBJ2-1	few	CALSGSLEYNEQFF	TGTGCCTTAAGCGGTAGTCTAGAGTACAATGAGCAGTTCTTC
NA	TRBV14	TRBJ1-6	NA	CASSQDPPYSPLHF	TGTGCCAGCAGCCAAGATCCCCCCTATTCACCCCTCCACTTT
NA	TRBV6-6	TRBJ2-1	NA	CASSSVGGLSNEQFF	TGTGCCAGCAGTTCAGTGGGGGGGCTGTCCAATGAGCAGTTCTTC
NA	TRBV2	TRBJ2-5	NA	CASSRERQETQYF	TGTGCCAGCAGTAGGGAGCGACAAGAGACCCAGTACTTC
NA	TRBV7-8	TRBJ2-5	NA	CASSRASQETQYF	TGTGCCAGCAGCAGGGCATCACAAGAGACCCAGTACTTC
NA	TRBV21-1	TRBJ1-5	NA	CARQGDNQPQHF	TGTGCCAGACAGGGGGACAATCAGCCCCAGCATTTT
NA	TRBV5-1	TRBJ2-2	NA	CASSPSSAGNTGELFF	TGCGCCAGCAGCCCGAGCTCGGCGGGGAACACCGGGGAGCTGTTTTTT
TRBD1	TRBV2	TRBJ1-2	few	CASRPSGQGYGYTF	TGTGCCAGCAGGCCCTCGGGACAGGGCTATGGCTACACCTTC
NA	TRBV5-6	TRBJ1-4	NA	CASSLGRGREKLFF	TGTGCCAGCAGCTTAGGCAGGGGACGAGAAAAACTGTTTTTT
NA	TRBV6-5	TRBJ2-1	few	CASSFSGGSPTEQFF	TGTGCCAGCAGTTTCTCAGGGGGGTCCCCGACTGAGCAGTTCTTC
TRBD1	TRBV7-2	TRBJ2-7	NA	CASSSGTGDGHEQYF	TGTGCCAGCAGCTCCGGGACAGGGGATGGTCACGAGCAGTACTTC
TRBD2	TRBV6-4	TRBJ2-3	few	CASGLGGATDTQYF	TGTGCCAGCGGCCTCGGGGGGGCCACAGATACGCAGTATTTT